The rows below give T cell receptor beta chains drawn from one sample of a study of control samples from healthy donors and cancer patients. The protocol was immunoSEQ multiplex PCR, while the TCRdb copy is restricted to in-frame clones and leaves out a portion. The sample has 150,000 to 200,000 clones; 75% to 95% are singletons. Sequenced material: blood. The receptors originated from a woman aged 40 to 50 in good health. The CDR3 runs from the conserved cysteine through the conserved F or W. The D gene is left open where the match is weak. Rows give clone size only sometimes, using once, few, many, or a class for an expanded clone.

>TRBV15|TRBJ1-2|.|.
CATSRDTGGYTF
TGTGCCACCAGCAGGGACACGGGCGGCTACACCTTC
>TRBV12-5|TRBJ1-4|.|.
CASGEGWGPNEKLFF
TGTGCTAGTGGTGAGGGGTGGGGGCCCAATGAAAAACTGTTTTTT
>TRBV4-1|TRBJ2-5|.|TRBD2
CASSQGRTSGGGRTQYF
TGCGCCAGCAGCCAAGGAAGGACTAGCGGGGGGGGTAGGACCCAGTACTTC
>TRBV25-1|TRBJ1-4|few|.
CAIGSSNEKLFF
TGTGCCATCGGGTCGAGTAATGAAAAACTGTTTTTT
>TRBV7-9|TRBJ2-3|.|.
CASSLGSGFGDTQYF
TGTGCCAGCAGCTTGGGGTCCGGGTTTGGGGATACGCAGTATTTT
>TRBV5-1|TRBJ2-2|.|.
CASSLSGGNTGELFF
TGCGCCAGCAGCTTATCTGGAGGGAACACCGGGGAGCTGTTTTTT
>TRBV19|TRBJ1-4|.|.
CASMGLGGTNEKLFF
TGTGCCAGTATGGGACTGGGGGGCACTAATGAAAAACTGTTTTTT
>TRBV4-1|TRBJ2-5|.|.
CASSLYPAGKVRETQYF
TGCGCCAGCAGCCTTTATCCGGCAGGGAAGGTGAGAGAGACCCAGTACTTC
>TRBV5-5|TRBJ1-4|.|.
CASSLDRVSEKLFF
TGTGCCAGCAGCTTGGACAGGGTAAGTGAAAAACTGTTTTTT
>TRBV7-9|TRBJ1-2|.|.
CASSHGGRGAYGYTF
TGTGCCAGCAGCCACGGGGGCAGGGGAGCCTATGGCTACACCTTC
>TRBV5-6|TRBJ2-7|.|.
CASSLGGYEQYF
TGTGCCAGCAGCTTGGGCGGCTACGAGCAGTACTTC
>TRBV7-9|TRBJ2-7|.|TRBD1
CASSLWLTGESHYEQYF
TGTGCCAGCAGCTTATGGTTGACAGGGGAGTCCCACTACGAGCAGTACTTC
>TRBV18|TRBJ1-4|.|.
CASSPTANEKLFF
TGTGCCAGCTCACCGACAGCAAACGAAAAACTGTTTTTT
>TRBV15|TRBJ2-7|.|.
CATSRVAAGLAYEQYF
TGTGCCACCAGCAGAGTAGCGGCGGGGCTCGCCTACGAGCAGTACTTC
>TRBV4-1|TRBJ2-7|once|.
CASSQEGNAAGGQYF
TGCGCCAGCAGCCAAGAGGGGAACGCCGCTGGCGGGCAGTACTTC
>TRBV4-1|TRBJ2-1|.|.
CASSHIRQRNNEQFF
TGCGCCAGCAGCCATATAAGACAGCGAAACAATGAGCAGTTCTTC
>TRBV13|TRBJ2-7|.|.
CASSFVSSEQYF
TGTGCCAGCAGCTTCGTTAGTTCCGAGCAGTACTTC
>TRBV4-1|TRBJ1-4|.|.
CASGYPGMTNEKLFF
TGCGCCAGCGGGTACCCCGGGATGACTAATGAAAAACTGTTTTTT
>TRBV5-1|TRBJ2-5|.|.
CASSPGTPFPRETQYF
TGCGCCAGCAGCCCGGGGACCCCATTCCCCCGTGAGACCCAGTACTTC
>TRBV3-1/TRBV3-2|TRBJ2-5|.|.
CASSPQDPTQYF
TGTGCCAGCAGCCCGCAGGATCCGACCCAGTACTTC
>TRBV5-1|TRBJ2-2|.|.
CASSSVWGTGELFF
TGCGCCAGCAGTTCTGTTTGGGGTACCGGGGAGCTGTTTTTT
>TRBV5-4|TRBJ2-7|once|.
CASSYRESYEQYF
TGTGCCAGCAGCTATCGTGAATCCTACGAGCAGTACTTC